Below, 26 T cell receptor beta chains from the same sample are listed, as sequenced in a study of monozygotic twins with cystic fibrosis. Profiled with immunoSEQ multiplex PCR; TCRdb holds only in-frame clones, not every one. The sample consists of about 39,000 clones, around 90% of them appearing once. The sample consisted of blood. The receptors stem from a boy between 2 and 10 years old with cystic fibrosis.

This rearrangement joins TRBV13 to TRBJ2-6; weak D call: TRBD2 (6 bases). This CDR3 has 16 amino acids. The germline V gene has CDR1 PRHDT and CDR2 FYEKMQ (reference sequence). Trimming removed 4 bases at V and 0 bases at J, with 10 bases between. CDR3 nucleotides: TGTGCCAGCAGCTCGGGACTCAGCTCTGGGGCCAACGTCCTGACTTTC. This translates into CASSSGLSSGANVLTF.

The V and J genes are TRBV7-2 and TRBJ2-1, with D possibly matching TRBD1 (6 bases). Trimming left V 6 bases short and J 6 bases short, with 18 bases between. Germline lookup yields CDR1 SGHTA and CDR2 FQGNSA. CDR3 length: 15 residues. CDR3 coding DNA: TGTGCCAGCAGACCAAACAGGGTAATGGGCAATGAGCAGTTCTTC. Its translation is CASRPNRVMGNEQFF.

The V gene is TRBV5-1, the J gene TRBJ2-7; D ambiguous. Germline CDR1 SGHRS, CDR2 YFSETQ. The CDR3 length is 14 residues. V shed 1 base and J shed 7 bases, with 15 bases lying between them. CDR3 bases: TGCGCCAGCAGCTTGACGCCGGTTACTATGGAGCAGTACTTC. Protein product: CASSLTPVTMEQYF.

This rearrangement joins TRBV6-1 to TRBJ1-1; possible D gene TRBD1, 5 bases. Trimming removed 1 base at V and 1 base at J, with 13 bases between. Germline V gene data show CDR1 as MNHNS and CDR2 as SASEGT. This CDR3 has 16 residues. In DNA, the CDR3 is TGTGCCAGCAGTGAAGACGTCGACAGAAGGAACACTGAAGCTTTCTTT. Its translation: CASSEDVDRRNTEAFF.

The chain recombines TRBV9 with TRBJ2-7; 10 positions match TRBD2. There are 14 residues in the CDR3. Trimming took 4 bases from V and 3 from J; bases not matched to a gene: 4. From germline, CDR1 is SGDLS and CDR2 YYNGEE. In DNA, the CDR3 is TGTGCCAGCAGCCCTAGCGGGGGAAACTACGAGCAGTACTTC. Translated: CASSPSGGNYEQYF.

V gene TRBV9 combines with J gene TRBJ1-1, with 7 bases lining up with TRBD1. CDR3 length: 16 residues. V gave up 4 bases and J gave up 0 bases; unmatched junction bases: 9. The V gene's germline CDR1 is SGDLS and CDR2 YYNGEE. The CDR3: CASSLPRTGLNTEAFF. CDR3 DNA: TGTGCCAGCAGCCTTCCCCGGACAGGATTGAACACTGAAGCTTTCTTT.

The chain employs TRBV11-2 and TRBJ1-2, with a weak D call TRBD1 (6 bases). Germline CDR1 SGHAT, CDR2 FQNNGV. The V end was cut by 5 bases, the J end by 4 bases, with 11 bases between. The CDR3 totals 13 residues. Here the CDR3 DNA reads TGTGCCAGCAGCCAGGACAGATTCTATGGCTACACCTTC. Protein product: CASSQDRFYGYTF.

This rearrangement joins TRBV4-2 to TRBJ2-2; 7 positions agree with TRBD2. V lost 7 bases to trimming and J lost 2 bases; unmatched junction nucleotides: 10. CDR3 size: 16 residues. Germline lookup yields CDR1 LGHNA and CDR2 YNFKEQ. In DNA, the CDR3 is TGTGCCAGCACTGTAACCGGGACTACCAACACCGGGGAGCTGTTTTTT. Translation gives CASTVTGTTNTGELFF.

This rearrangement joins TRBV7-8 to TRBJ1-1; D gene uncertain. The V end lost 10 bases, the J end lost 0 bases, and 21 bases lay between the germline ends. The germline CDR1 and CDR2 sequences are SGHVS and FQNEAQ. The CDR3 is 16 residues long. DNA of the CDR3: TGTGCCACATACGACGACCGGACGAAAATGAACACTGAAGCTTTCTTT. As protein: CATYDDRTKMNTEAFF. Full variable domain (outside the CDR3, taken from reference TRBV7-8 and TRBJ1-1): GAGVSQSPRYKVAKRGQDVALRCDPISGHVSLFWYQQALGQGPEFLTYFQNEAQLDKSGLPSDRFFAERPEGSVSTLKIQRTQQEDSAVYLCATYDDRTKMNTEAFFGQGTRLTVV.

This sequence joins TRBV9 and TRBJ1-1; a weak D match, TRBD1 (6 bases). Germline-derived CDR1 and CDR2 are SGDLS and YYNGEE. The CDR3 has 14 amino acids. Trimming cost V 1 base and J 1 base, with 8 bases left between them. CDR3: CASSVSTGNTEAFF. The CDR3 coding sequence is TGTGCCAGCAGCGTATCGACAGGGAACACTGAAGCTTTCTTT. Based on the CDR3 plus reference TRBV9 and TRBJ1-1, the full variable domain is DSGVTQTPKHLITATGQRVTLRCSPRSGDLSVYWYQQSLDQGLQFLIQYYNGEERAKGNILERFSAQQFPDLHSELNLSSLELGDSALYFCASSVSTGNTEAFFGQGTRLTVV.

The genes are TRBV19 and TRBJ2-3; 10 bases agree with TRBD2. Germline-derived CDR1 and CDR2 are LNHDA and SQIVND (reference sequence). The CDR3 extends over 15 amino acids. V lost 5 bases to trimming and J lost 6 bases; unmatched junction nucleotides: 8. The CDR3 nucleotides are TGTGCCAGTAGTTTGAGCGGGGGGGGCCGGGATACGCAGTATTTT. Its protein product is CASSLSGGGRDTQYF.

The CDR3 loop is CASSYSPGQIYEQYF. Here the CDR3 DNA reads TGTGCCAGCAGTTACTCGCCGGGACAGATTTACGAGCAGTACTTC. This chain links TRBV6-5 with TRBJ2-7; 7 bases align to TRBD1. CDR1 and CDR2 (germline): MNHEY, SVGAGI. The CDR3 consists of 15 residues. V trimming: 0 bases; J trimming: 4 bases; junction bases outside the gene matches: 6.

This rearrangement joins TRBV7-2 to TRBJ1-2, with a possible D match to TRBD1 (5 bases). V lost 3 bases, J lost 4 bases, and 18 bases lay in between. The length of the CDR3 is 16 residues. Germline V gives CDR1 SGHTA, CDR2 FQGNSA. The CDR3 DNA reads TGTGCCAGCAGCTTGACGATCCAGACAGCCAGCTATGGCTACACCTTC. This encodes CASSLTIQTASYGYTF. The variable domain in full, with the rest retrieved from reference TRBV7-2 and TRBJ1-2, is GAGVSQSPSNKVTEKGKDVELRCDPISGHTALYWYRQSLGQGLEFLIYFQGNSAPDKSGLPSDRFSAERTGGSVSTLTIQRTQQEDSAVYLCASSLTIQTASYGYTFGSGTRLTVV.

The J gene is TRBJ2-5, the V gene TRBV7-9; a possible D gene is TRBD1 (6 bases). From germline, CDR1 is SEHNR and CDR2 FQNEAQ (reference sequence). V lost 5 bases and J 2 bases, leaving 12 bases between the germline ends. CDR3 size: 14 residues. The DNA of the CDR3 is TGTGCCAGCAGCCCCCAGGGGAGTCAAGAGACCCAGTACTTC. This gives the protein CASSPQGSQETQYF.

The chain carries TRBV19 and TRBJ1-2, with TRBD1 matching over 8 bases. This CDR3 has 16 residues. Per germline, CDR1 LNHDA and CDR2 SQIVND (reference sequence). V was clipped by 4 bases and J by 5 bases; unmatched bases: 12. The CDR3 is CASSTPEGQGAYGYTF. CDR3 DNA sequence: TGTGCCAGTAGTACCCCGGAGGGGCAGGGGGCATATGGCTACACCTTC.

The chain carries TRBV7-2 and TRBJ2-5, with TRBD2 identical over 8 bases. Germline V CDR1 and CDR2: SGHTA, FQGNSA. This CDR3 is 12 amino acids long. Trimming removed 8 bases from V and 5 bases from J; junction bases left unmatched: 4. CDR3 nucleotide sequence: TGTGCCAGCGGAGCGGGGGTGGAGACCCAGTACTTC. Translating gives CASGAGVETQYF.

V is TRBV6-6 and J is TRBJ1-2; no definite D call. Trimming pared 0 bases from V and 0 bases from J, leaving 8 bases between. CDR1 and CDR2 from the germline V gene are MNHNY and SVGAGI (reference sequence). The CDR3 spans 15 residues. This chain's CDR3 is CASSYSIPANYGYTF. The CDR3 DNA sequence: TGTGCCAGCAGTTACTCGATCCCAGCTAACTATGGCTACACCTTC.

The genes are TRBV18 and TRBJ1-1, with D unresolved. Germline V gives CDR1 KGHSH, CDR2 LQKENI. V was clipped by 3 bases and J by 3 bases, with 11 bases between them. The CDR3 has 14 residues. CDR3 DNA: TGTGCCAGCTCACCGGGTCTGGGAGACACTGAAGCTTTCTTT. Amino acid sequence: CASSPGLGDTEAFF.

The rearrangement links TRBV11-2 to TRBJ2-5; 9 bases are shared with TRBD1. The V segment lost 5 bases and the J segment 4 bases; nucleotides outside the gene matches: 8. The CDR3 loop spans 15 amino acids. The V gene's germline CDR1 is SGHAT and CDR2 FQNNGV. The CDR3 nucleotides read TGTGCCAGCAGCCCTAGACAGGGGGTATTAGAGACCCAGTACTTC. This codes for CASSPRQGVLETQYF.

This chain connects TRBV19 to TRBJ2-3; TRBD2 might be the D (6 bases). The CDR3 is 14 residues long. Trimming shortened V by 1 base and J by 9 bases, and 14 bases separated the two germline ends. In germline, CDR1 is LNHDA, CDR2 SQIVND (reference sequence). The CDR3 is CASSIGGARQTQYF. CDR3 coding DNA: TGTGCCAGTAGTATAGGCGGGGCCAGGCAAACGCAGTATTTT.

The chain joins TRBV4-3 to TRBJ1-2, with 7 positions matching TRBD1. This CDR3 contains 16 residues. Germline lookup yields CDR1 LGHNA and CDR2 YSLEER. Trimming at V came to 4 bases and at J to 8 bases, leaving 16 bases not matched to a gene. The CDR3 here is CASSLTGTDPLWGYTF. The CDR3 nucleotides read TGCGCCAGCAGCCTTACCGGGACAGACCCGTTATGGGGCTACACCTTC.

CDR3 protein: CASSRSGGVVSYEQYF. The CDR3 DNA reads TGTGCCAGCAGCCGTTCAGGGGGCGTCGTTTCTTACGAGCAGTACTTC. This chain uses TRBV27 with TRBJ2-7; the match to TRBD1 covers 8 bases. CDR1 is MNHEY and CDR2 is SMNVEV in the germline V gene (reference sequence). Losses at the gene ends were 6 bases for V and 4 bases for J; bases not matched to a gene: 14. The CDR3 has 16 amino acids.

The chain combines TRBV7-2 with TRBJ1-1; no clear D. CDR3 size: 15 residues. With 1 base removed from V and 5 bases from J, the gap between germline ends came to 14 bases. Germline values: CDR1 SGHTA, CDR2 FQGNSA. This CDR3 reads CASSLEGGRWTEAFF. The CDR3 DNA reads TGTGCCAGCAGCTTAGAAGGTGGGAGGTGGACTGAAGCTTTCTTT.

The chain links TRBV14 to TRBJ2-7, with 7 bases matching TRBD2. The CDR3 covers 16 residues. Germline V gives CDR1 SGHDN, CDR2 FVKESK. The junction had 11 bases not matched to a gene; V was cut back by 1 base and J by 5 bases. The CDR3 nucleotides read TGTGCCAGCAGCCAAGCGTTGGTTAGCGGGCCTGACGAGCAGTACTTC. Its protein is CASSQALVSGPDEQYF.

The chain recombines TRBV7-3 with TRBJ2-1; D assignment may be TRBD1 or TRBD2 (5 bases each). Trimming stripped 4 bases from V and 8 bases from J, with 18 bases between. The CDR3 extends over 15 amino acids. In germline, CDR1 is SGHTA, CDR2 FQGTGA. CDR3 region: CASSSGTYDVDEQFF. The DNA of the CDR3 is TGTGCCAGCAGCTCCGGGACCTATGATGTGGATGAGCAGTTCTTC. Full variable domain (outside the CDR3, taken from reference TRBV7-3 and TRBJ2-1): GAGVSQTPSNKVTEKGKYVELRCDPISGHTALYWYRQSLGQGPEFLIYFQGTGAADDSGLPNDRFFAVRPEGSVSTLKIQRTERGDSAVYLCASSSGTYDVDEQFFGPGTRLTVL.

The rearrangement joins TRBV6-5 to TRBJ1-1; 8 bases line up with TRBD1. This CDR3 region has 15 residues. The junction had 8 bases not matched to a gene; V was cut back by 5 bases and J by 3 bases. Germline V CDR1 and CDR2: MNHEY, SVGAGI. The CDR3 reads CASSALQGGYTEAFF. CDR3 sequence (DNA): TGTGCCAGCAGTGCTCTACAGGGGGGGTACACTGAAGCTTTCTTT.